What follows are 4 T cell receptor beta chains derived from one specimen sequenced in a study of blood T cell repertoires in COVID-19. Repertoires were generated with immunoSEQ multiplex PCR, while TCRdb's copy carries only in-frame clones and drops some. The table shows 110,000 to 150,000 clones, with around 88% occurring only once. The sample was peripheral blood. Receptors were obtained from a woman aged 55-70 years with acute or convalescent COVID-19.

The chain combines TRBV9 with TRBJ2-5; tentatively, D is TRBD2 (5 bases). The CDR3 totals 14 residues. Germline CDR1 is SGDLS and CDR2 is YYNGEE. V lost 0 bases, J lost 3 bases, and 9 bases lay in between. CDR3 protein: CASSVGPREETQYF. The CDR3 bases are TGTGCCAGCAGCGTAGGGCCGAGGGAAGAGACCCAGTACTTC.

The V and J genes are TRBV6-2 or TRBV6-3 and TRBJ2-5; no firm D call. The V end was cut by 2 bases, the J end by 2 bases, with 12 bases between. There are 15 residues in the CDR3. Germline V gene lookup returns CDR1 MNHEY and CDR2 SVGEGT. CDR3 amino acids: CASSYARGGQETQYF. The CDR3 coding sequence is TGTGCCAGCAGTTACGCCCGAGGCGGTCAAGAGACCCAGTACTTC.

The rearrangement uses TRBV5-5 and TRBJ2-1; tentative D call: TRBD1 (6 bases). Germline values: CDR1 SGHKS, CDR2 YYEKEE (reference sequence). CDR3 length equals 15 residues. The V end was cut by 4 bases, the J end by 10 bases, with 21 bases between. The CDR3, as DNA: TGTGCCAGCAGCCCCACAACGACCATAACAGGGGAGCAGTTCTTC. Translating it yields CASSPTTTITGEQFF.

V usage is TRBV7-9 and J usage is TRBJ1-1; D might be TRBD1 (6 bases). The CDR3 length is 13 residues. Germline V gives CDR1 SEHNR, CDR2 FQNEAQ (reference sequence). Between the trimmed V and J ends, which lost 5 bases and 1 base, there was a span of 8 bases. CDR3: CASSQQGNTEAFF. The CDR3 DNA reads as TGTGCCAGCAGCCAACAGGGGAACACTGAAGCTTTCTTT. Looking up the rest from reference TRBV7-9 and TRBJ1-1 gives the full variable domain: DTGVSQNPRHKITKRGQNVTFRCDPISEHNRLYWYRQTLGQGPEFLTYFQNEAQLEKSRLLSDRFSAERPKGSFSTLEIQRTEQGDSAMYLCASSQQGNTEAFFGQGTRLTVV.